The present entry profiles one TCR beta chain with its context. No antigen is known for it. Germline V CDR1 and CDR2: SEHNR, FQNEAQ (reference sequence). V lost 5 bases to trimming and J lost 4 bases, with 9 bases between them. The CDR3 length is 12 residues. RNA transcripts yielded amplified TCR beta CDR3 regions. The HTBI primer set drove a first-round RT-PCR of the TCR CDR3. TCRdb called the multiplex PCR reads again in MiXCR, with one record for every CDR3 protein. Counted here are hundreds of thousands of distinct CDR3 sequences, 15% to 20% occurring once; the ten biggest clones make up about 50%. The entry originates in a study of T cells in Graves' hyperthyroidism and ophthalmopathy. Overall study findings and caveats: Most thyroid-expanded clonotypes above 0.001 were also found in blood.

The chain employs TRBV7-9 and TRBJ2-7; no reliable D call. This TCR was sampled from a man aged 35-49 years with Graves' ophthalmopathy. The sequenced material came from blood. CDR3 sequence (DNA): TGTGCCAGCAGCACCCGTGGGTACGAGCAGTACTTC. Amino acid sequence: CASSTRGYEQYF.